The source of this T cell receptor beta chain is a study of T-cell memory formation after mild COVID-19. Looking at the study overall: TCR clusters mostly belonged to single donors.

TCRdb redid the calling of the 5' RACE reads with MiXCR, one entry per CDR3 protein. Seen here are some 250,000 distinct CDR3 sequences, over 8.5% observed once, and the top ten hold roughly a fifth. Trimming cost V 5 bases and J 8 bases, with 13 bases left between them. Germline-derived CDR1 and CDR2 are SGHTA and FQGNSA. CDR3 length: 13 residues. The clonotype comes from a man between 18 and 35 years old who had mild COVID-19 (a few samples of this study predate the infection). Cell type and time point are not known. The sample was PBMCs or a T cell subset sorted from them (not recorded which). The V call is TRBV7-2, the J call TRBJ2-1; TRBD2 might be the D (6 bases). CDR3 sequence reads: CASSEPPGDEQFF. CDR3 sequence (DNA): TGTGCCAGCAGCGAACCCCCGGGGGATGAGCAGTTCTTC.